One and the same sample provided the 17 T cell receptor beta chains below, sequenced in a study of shared clonotypes between healthy human individuals. Sequencing was performed with immunoSEQ multiplex PCR; in TCRdb, only in-frame clones are kept and a portion is missing. This repertoire shows millions of clones, around 94% found once; its top ten account for around 0.15%. Sequencing input: naive CD4+ T cells sorted from blood. The subset is: CD45RA+ positively selected. The receptor set was obtained from a young man in good health.

The table lists this clone with a count of one. V usage is TRBV5-6 and J usage is TRBJ2-4; 9 bases map to TRBD2. The CDR3 length is 19 residues. The V and J ends lost 4 bases and 0 bases, in that order; junction bases with no gene match: 14. Germline V gene sequence: CDR1 SGHDT, CDR2 YYEEEE. CDR3 sequence: CASSTRLAGGTIAKNIQYF. CDR3 bases: TGTGCCAGCAGCACCAGGCTGGCGGGAGGGACGATAGCCAAAAACATTCAGTACTTC.

To note about this clone: Different DNA sequences within this sample yield the same CDR3. The J gene is TRBJ1-2, the V gene TRBV6-5; 8 nucleotides align to TRBD1. The CDR3 is made up of 14 amino acids. V trimming: 2 bases; J trimming: 8 bases; junction bases outside the gene matches: 7. The germline gives CDR1 MNHEY, CDR2 SVGAGI. CDR3: CASSYGQGARGYTF. As DNA, the CDR3 is TGTGCCAGCAGTTACGGGCAGGGGGCGCGGGGCTACACCTTC.

The chain recombines TRBV28 with TRBJ2-1; D is unclear. Germline assignment: CDR1 MDHEN and CDR2 SYDVKM. Trimming removed 4 bases at V and 5 bases at J, with 15 bases between. The CDR3 runs 15 residues. The CDR3 region has the DNA TGTGCCAGCAGTTCGACCGGACCTGTGGACAATGAGCAGTTCTTC. Its protein product is CASSSTGPVDNEQFF.

This clone was seen only once. The CDR3 bases are TGCGCCAGCAGCCGAGCGGGGGGGCTAAACTCCTACAATGAGCAGTTCTTC. It yields the protein CASSRAGGLNSYNEQFF. J is TRBJ2-1 and V is TRBV4-1; 10 bases agree with TRBD2. The ends lost 4 bases at V and 0 bases at J; junction bases unmatched: 6. Germline V lookup: CDR1 MGHRA, CDR2 YSYEKL. The CDR3 length is 17 residues.

A remark on this clone: Other DNA sequences in this specimen translate into the identical CDR3. The chain couples TRBV5-1 to TRBJ2-5; 9 nucleotides match TRBD1. From germline, CDR1 is SGHRS and CDR2 YFSETQ. This CDR3 has 13 amino acids. After removal of 3 bases from V and 4 bases from J, the junction contained 1 base not matched to a gene. CDR3 sequence reads: CASSSQGAETQYF. CDR3 coding DNA: TGCGCCAGCAGCTCACAGGGGGCAGAGACCCAGTACTTC.

The chain is built from TRBV7-3 and TRBJ1-1, with unresolved D. The CDR3 is 13 residues long. V was clipped by 4 bases and J by 2 bases, with 8 bases between them. The germline V gene has CDR1 SGHTA and CDR2 FQGTGA. CDR3 bases: TGTGCCAGCAGCTCCAACATTAACACTGAAGCTTTCTTT. As protein: CASSSNINTEAFF.

The count of this clone is one. The chain couples TRBV14 to TRBJ1-1; 7 bases agree with TRBD1. The germline gives CDR1 SGHDN, CDR2 FVKESK. V shed 4 bases and J 10 bases; nucleotides not matched to a gene: 9. This CDR3 has 13 residues. The CDR3 sequence: CASSPQGGQRAFF. CDR3 bases: TGTGCCAGCAGCCCTCAGGGGGGCCAGCGAGCTTTCTTT.

The CDR3 coding sequence is TGCGCCAGCAGCCAAACTCAAGACACCGGGGAGCTGTTTTTT. This translates into CASSQTQDTGELFF. V is TRBV4-3 and J is TRBJ2-2; D call uncertain. The V and J ends lost 2 bases and 3 bases respectively, with 7 bases between them. This CDR3 has 14 residues. The germline gives CDR1 LGHNA, CDR2 YSLEER.

The chain links TRBV19 to TRBJ1-4, with D hard to call. The CDR3 covers 17 residues. Trimming removed 5 bases at V and 0 bases at J, with 16 bases between. In germline, CDR1 is LNHDA, CDR2 SQIVND (reference sequence). CDR3 sequence reads: CASSSRPSRSTNEKLFF. The CDR3 region has the DNA TGTGCCAGTAGTTCACGACCCTCACGTTCAACTAATGAAAAACTGTTTTTT.

This chain uses TRBV10-3 with TRBJ1-1; D perhaps matches TRBD1 (6 bases). The CDR3 consists of 15 residues. Germline CDR1 reads ENHRY; CDR2 reads SYGVKD. Trimming cost V 7 bases and J 2 bases, with 17 bases left between them. CDR3 bases: TGTGCCATCAATCGTGGGAACAGGGCAAACACTGAAGCTTTCTTT. Translation gives CAINRGNRANTEAFF.

The chain couples TRBV5-4 to TRBJ2-7, with 7 bases matching TRBD1. CDR1 is SGHNT, CDR2 YYREEE, per germline (reference sequence). The CDR3 has 15 residues. The V gene end was trimmed by 4 bases and the J gene end by 5 bases; junction bases not matched to a gene: 12. The CDR3 coding sequence is TGTGCCAGCAGCGGGCTTGGAACAGGGGCGCACGAGCAGTACTTC. Translated, it gives CASSGLGTGAHEQYF.

J is TRBJ1-5 and V is TRBV28; D is ambiguous. From germline, CDR1 is MDHEN and CDR2 SYDVKM. V gave up 5 bases and J gave up 6 bases, with 17 bases separating them. CDR3 size: 15 residues. The CDR3 protein is CASSAGPGGRQPQHF. CDR3 DNA sequence: TGTGCCAGCAGTGCGGGCCCTGGAGGACGTCAGCCCCAGCATTTT.

This chain uses TRBV9 with TRBJ1-2; tentative D call: TRBD1 (5 bases). The CDR3 loop spans 15 amino acids. Germline CDR1 SGDLS, CDR2 YYNGEE. The germline V and J ends were trimmed by 4 bases and 2 bases, with 15 bases remaining between them. The CDR3 loop reads CASSRAEGPNYGYTF. The DNA of the CDR3 is TGTGCCAGCAGCCGGGCGGAGGGACCCAACTATGGCTACACCTTC.

The chain has TRBV25-1 and TRBJ2-7; 8 nucleotides align to TRBD2. Germline CDR1 is MGHDK and CDR2 is SYGVNS. Trimming took 0 bases from V and 5 from J; bases not matched to a gene: 9. The CDR3 consists of 16 residues. CDR3 loop: CASSEYRSGSSDEQYF. The CDR3 bases are TGTGCCAGCAGTGAATATAGGAGCGGGAGTTCCGACGAGCAGTACTTC.

V gene TRBV5-5 combines with J gene TRBJ1-6; D call uncertain. The CDR3 sequence is 14 residues long. Trimming took off 0 bases at V and 14 bases at J, with 15 bases between the two ends. Germline V gene sequence: CDR1 SGHKS, CDR2 YYEKEE (reference sequence). CDR3 region: CASSLDTIRGSLHF. The CDR3 nucleotides are TGTGCCAGCAGCTTGGATACAATTCGAGGGTCCCTCCACTTT. The entire variable domain, with the rest obtained from reference TRBV5-5 and TRBJ1-6, is as follows: DAGVTQSPTHLIKTRGQQVTLRCSPISGHKSVSWYQQVLGQGPQFIFQYYEKEERGRGNFPDRFSARQFPNYSSELNVNALLLGDSALYLCASSLDTIRGSLHFGNGTRLTVT.

This sequence joins TRBV23-1 and TRBJ1-3, with no clear D. TRBV23-1 is noted as an ORF with a role that remains uncertain. V was pared by 0 bases and J by 0 bases, with 15 bases between. This CDR3 region has 18 residues. This CDR3 reads CASSQSPRTVSSGNTIYF. The CDR3 DNA is TGCGCCAGCAGTCAATCCCCCCGGACGGTGAGCTCTGGAAACACCATATATTTT.

The V call is TRBV5-1, the J call TRBJ2-7; perhaps TRBD2 as D (6 bases). The V gene's germline CDR1 is SGHRS and CDR2 YFSETQ. CDR3 length: 18 residues. The ends were cut back, 0 bases at V and 5 bases at J, with 24 bases in the middle. The CDR3 sequence: CASSLVGVASLGGDEQYF. CDR3 DNA sequence: TGCGCCAGCAGCTTGGTTGGGGTAGCGTCCCTGGGAGGCGACGAGCAGTACTTC.